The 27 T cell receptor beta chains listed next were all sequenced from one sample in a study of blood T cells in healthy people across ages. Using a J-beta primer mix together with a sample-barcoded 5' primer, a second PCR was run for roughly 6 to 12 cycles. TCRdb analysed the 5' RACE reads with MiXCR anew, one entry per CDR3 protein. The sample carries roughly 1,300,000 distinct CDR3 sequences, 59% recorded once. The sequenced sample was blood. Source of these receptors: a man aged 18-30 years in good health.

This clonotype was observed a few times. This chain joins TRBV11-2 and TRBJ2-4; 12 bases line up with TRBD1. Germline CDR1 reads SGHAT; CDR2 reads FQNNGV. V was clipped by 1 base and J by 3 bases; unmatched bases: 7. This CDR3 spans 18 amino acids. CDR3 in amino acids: CASSLGLGTGGFKNIQYF. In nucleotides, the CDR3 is TGTGCCAGCAGCTTAGGTCTCGGGACAGGGGGCTTCAAAAACATTCAGTACTTC.

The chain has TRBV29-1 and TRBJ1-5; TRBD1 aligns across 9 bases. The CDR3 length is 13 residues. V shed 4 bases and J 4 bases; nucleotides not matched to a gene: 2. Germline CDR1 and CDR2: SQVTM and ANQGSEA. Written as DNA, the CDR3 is TGCAGCGTTGGGGGACAGGGTAATCAGCCCCAGCATTTT. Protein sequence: CSVGGQGNQPQHF.

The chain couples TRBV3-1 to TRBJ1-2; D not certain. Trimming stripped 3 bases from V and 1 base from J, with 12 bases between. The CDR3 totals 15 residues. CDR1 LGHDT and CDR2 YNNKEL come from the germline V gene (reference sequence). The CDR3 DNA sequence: TGTGCCAGCAGCCACGACGGGCGGTTTAACTATGGCTACACCTTC. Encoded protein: CASSHDGRFNYGYTF.

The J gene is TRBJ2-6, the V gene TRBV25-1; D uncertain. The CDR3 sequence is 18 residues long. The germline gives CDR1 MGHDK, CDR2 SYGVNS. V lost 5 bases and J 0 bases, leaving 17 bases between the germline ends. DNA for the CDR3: TGTGCCAGCAGTCTCCCGGAACCCGCGCTCTCTGGGGCCAACGTCCTGACTTTC. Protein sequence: CASSLPEPALSGANVLTF.

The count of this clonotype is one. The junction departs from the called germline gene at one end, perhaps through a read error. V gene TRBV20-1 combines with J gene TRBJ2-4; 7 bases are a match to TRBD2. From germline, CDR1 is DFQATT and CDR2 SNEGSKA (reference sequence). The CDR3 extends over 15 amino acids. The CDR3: CSAGGGRLAKSIQYF. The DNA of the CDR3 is TGCAGTGCCGGGGGAGGCAGACTAGCCAAAAGCATTCAGTACTTC.

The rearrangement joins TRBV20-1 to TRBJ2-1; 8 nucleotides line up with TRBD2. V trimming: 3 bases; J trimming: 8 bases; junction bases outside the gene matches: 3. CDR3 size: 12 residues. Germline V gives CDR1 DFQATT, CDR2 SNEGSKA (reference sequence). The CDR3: CSARGLVDEQFF. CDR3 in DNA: TGCAGTGCTAGGGGACTAGTAGATGAGCAGTTCTTC.

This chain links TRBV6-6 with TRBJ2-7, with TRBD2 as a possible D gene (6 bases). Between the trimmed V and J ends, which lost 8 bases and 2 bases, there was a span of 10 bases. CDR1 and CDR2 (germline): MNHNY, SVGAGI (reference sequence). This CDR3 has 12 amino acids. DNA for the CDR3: TGTGCCAGCGGAGGGACCGCCTACGAGCAGTACTTC. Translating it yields CASGGTAYEQYF.

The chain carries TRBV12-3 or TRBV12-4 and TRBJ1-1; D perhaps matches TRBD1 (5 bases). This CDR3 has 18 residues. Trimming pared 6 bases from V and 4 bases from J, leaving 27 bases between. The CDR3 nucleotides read TGTGCCAGCAGCCCCGGGGGGTTGGGTTCAGTAAGGACCACTGAAGCTTTCTTT. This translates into CASSPGGLGSVRTTEAFF.

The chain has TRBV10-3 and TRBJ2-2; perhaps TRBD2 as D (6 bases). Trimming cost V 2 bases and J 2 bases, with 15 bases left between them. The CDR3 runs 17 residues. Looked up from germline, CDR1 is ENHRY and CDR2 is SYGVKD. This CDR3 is CAISESSGHTNTGELFF. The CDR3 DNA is TGTGCCATCAGTGAGAGTAGCGGCCACACAAACACCGGGGAGCTGTTTTTT.

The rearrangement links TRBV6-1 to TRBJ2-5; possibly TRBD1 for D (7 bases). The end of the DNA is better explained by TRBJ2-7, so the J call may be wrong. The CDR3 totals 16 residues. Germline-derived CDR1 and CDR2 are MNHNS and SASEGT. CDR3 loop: CASSKLRAGGHYEQYF. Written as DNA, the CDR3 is TGTGCCAGCAGTAAGCTCCGGGCAGGGGGGCATTACGAGCAGTACTTC.

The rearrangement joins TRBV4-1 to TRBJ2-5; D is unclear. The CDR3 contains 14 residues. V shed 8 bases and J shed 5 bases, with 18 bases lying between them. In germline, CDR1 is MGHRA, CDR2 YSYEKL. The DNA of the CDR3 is TGCGCCAGCTCCCCGGGCCTAGATCGGGAGACCCAGTACTTC. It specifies CASSPGLDRETQYF.

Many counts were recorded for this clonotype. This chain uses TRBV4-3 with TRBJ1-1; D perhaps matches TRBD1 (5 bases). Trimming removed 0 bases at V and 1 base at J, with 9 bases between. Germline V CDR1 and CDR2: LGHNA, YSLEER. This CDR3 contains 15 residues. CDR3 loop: CASSQDPGGNTEAFF. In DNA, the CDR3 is TGCGCCAGCAGCCAAGACCCGGGGGGGAACACTGAAGCTTTCTTT.

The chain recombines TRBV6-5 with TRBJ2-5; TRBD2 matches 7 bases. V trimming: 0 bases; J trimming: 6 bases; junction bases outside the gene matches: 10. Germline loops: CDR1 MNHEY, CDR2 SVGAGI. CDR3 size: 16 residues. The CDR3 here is CASSYSTGRGEKTQYF. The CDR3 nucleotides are TGTGCCAGCAGTTACTCTACCGGACGGGGGGAAAAGACCCAGTACTTC.

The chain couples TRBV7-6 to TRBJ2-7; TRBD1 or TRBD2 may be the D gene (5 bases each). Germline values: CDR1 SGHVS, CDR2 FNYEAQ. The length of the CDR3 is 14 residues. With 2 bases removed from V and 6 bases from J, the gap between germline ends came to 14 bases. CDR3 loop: CASSLSGAPAEQYF. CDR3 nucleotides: TGTGCCAGCAGCTTATCCGGGGCACCAGCCGAGCAGTACTTC. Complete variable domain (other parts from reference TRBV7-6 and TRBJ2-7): GAGVSQSPRYKVTKRGQDVALRCDPISGHVSLYWYRQALGQGPEFLTYFNYEAQQDKSGLPNDRFSAERPEGSISTLTIQRTEQRDSAMYRCASSLSGAPAEQYFGPGTRLTVT.

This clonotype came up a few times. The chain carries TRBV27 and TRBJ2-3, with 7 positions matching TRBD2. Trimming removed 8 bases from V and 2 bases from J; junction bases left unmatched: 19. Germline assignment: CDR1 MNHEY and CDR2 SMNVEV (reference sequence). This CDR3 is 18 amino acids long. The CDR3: CASSQLGLADLHTDTQYF. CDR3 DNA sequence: TGTGCCAGCTCACAATTGGGGCTAGCGGACCTTCACACAGATACGCAGTATTTT.

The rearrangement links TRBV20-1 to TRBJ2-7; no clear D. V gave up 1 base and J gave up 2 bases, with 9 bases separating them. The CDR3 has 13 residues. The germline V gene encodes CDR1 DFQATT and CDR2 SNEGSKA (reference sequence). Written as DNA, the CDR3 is TGCAGTGCTAGAGTATCAAGCACCTACGAGCAGTACTTC. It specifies CSARVSSTYEQYF.

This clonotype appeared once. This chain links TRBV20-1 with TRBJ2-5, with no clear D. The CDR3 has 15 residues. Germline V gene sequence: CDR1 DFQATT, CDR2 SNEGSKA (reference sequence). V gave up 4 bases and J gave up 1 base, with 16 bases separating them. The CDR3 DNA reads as TGCAGTGCTAAAAGGCTTCTATCGACCCAAGAGACCCAGTACTTC. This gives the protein CSAKRLLSTQETQYF.

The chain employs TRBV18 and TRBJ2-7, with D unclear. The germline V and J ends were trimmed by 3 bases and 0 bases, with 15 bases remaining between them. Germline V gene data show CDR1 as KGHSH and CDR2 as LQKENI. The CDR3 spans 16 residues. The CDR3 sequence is CASSPGPVSSSYEQYF. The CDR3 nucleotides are TGTGCCAGCTCACCCGGCCCTGTGTCTAGCTCCTACGAGCAGTACTTC.

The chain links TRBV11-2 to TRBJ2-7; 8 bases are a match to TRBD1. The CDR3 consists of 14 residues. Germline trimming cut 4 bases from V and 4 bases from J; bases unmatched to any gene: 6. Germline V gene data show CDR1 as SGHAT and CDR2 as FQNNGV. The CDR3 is CASSSFQGAYEQYF. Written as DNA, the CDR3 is TGTGCCAGCAGCTCATTCCAGGGGGCTTACGAGCAGTACTTC.

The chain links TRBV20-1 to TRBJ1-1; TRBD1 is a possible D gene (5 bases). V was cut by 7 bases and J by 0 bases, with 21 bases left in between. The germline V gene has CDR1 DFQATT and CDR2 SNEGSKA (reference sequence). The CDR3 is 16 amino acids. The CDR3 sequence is CSGRQGSRALNTEAFF. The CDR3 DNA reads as TGCAGTGGCCGTCAGGGTTCCCGGGCCTTGAACACTGAAGCTTTCTTT.

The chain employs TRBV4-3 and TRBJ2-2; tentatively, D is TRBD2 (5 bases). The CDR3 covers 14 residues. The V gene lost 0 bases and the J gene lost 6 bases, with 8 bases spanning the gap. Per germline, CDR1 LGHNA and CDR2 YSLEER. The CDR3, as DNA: TGCGCCAGCAGCCAAGAGAGGGTGGCCGGGGAGCTGTTTTTT. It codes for CASSQERVAGELFF.

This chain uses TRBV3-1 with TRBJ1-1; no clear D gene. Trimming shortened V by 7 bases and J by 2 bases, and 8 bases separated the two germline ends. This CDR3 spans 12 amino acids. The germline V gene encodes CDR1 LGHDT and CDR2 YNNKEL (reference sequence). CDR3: CASIDRNTEAFF. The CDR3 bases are TGTGCCAGCATCGACCGAAACACTGAAGCTTTCTTT.

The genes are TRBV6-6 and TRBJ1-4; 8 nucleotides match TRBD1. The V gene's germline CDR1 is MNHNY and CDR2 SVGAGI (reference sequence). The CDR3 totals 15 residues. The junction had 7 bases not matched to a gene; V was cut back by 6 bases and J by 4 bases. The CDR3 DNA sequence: TGTGCCAGCAGCAGCCGGGACAGGATTAATGAAAAACTGTTTTTT. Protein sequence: CASSSRDRINEKLFF.

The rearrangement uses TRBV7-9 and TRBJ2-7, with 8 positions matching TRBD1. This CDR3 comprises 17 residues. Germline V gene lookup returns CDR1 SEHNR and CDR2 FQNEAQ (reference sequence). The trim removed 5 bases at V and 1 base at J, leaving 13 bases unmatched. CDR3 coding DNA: TGTGCCAGCAGCCCAGATTCTACAGGGGGACTTTCCTACGAGCAGTACTTC. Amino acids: CASSPDSTGGLSYEQYF.

This CDR3 reads CASSQGQGVRNYEQYF. The CDR3 DNA sequence: TGCGCCAGCAGCCAAGGTCAGGGGGTTCGAAACTACGAGCAGTACTTC. The genes are TRBV4-3 and TRBJ2-7, with 7 positions matching TRBD1. The V and J ends lost 1 base and 3 bases, in that order; junction bases with no gene match: 9. This CDR3 has 16 residues. Per the germline V gene, CDR1 is LGHNA and CDR2 is YSLEER.

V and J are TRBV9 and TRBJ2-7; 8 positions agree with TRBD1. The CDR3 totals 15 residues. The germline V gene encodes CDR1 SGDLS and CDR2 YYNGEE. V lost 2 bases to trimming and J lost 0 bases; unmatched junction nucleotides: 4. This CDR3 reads CASSVSGQASYEQYF. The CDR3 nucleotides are TGTGCCAGCAGCGTGTCGGGACAGGCCTCCTACGAGCAGTACTTC.

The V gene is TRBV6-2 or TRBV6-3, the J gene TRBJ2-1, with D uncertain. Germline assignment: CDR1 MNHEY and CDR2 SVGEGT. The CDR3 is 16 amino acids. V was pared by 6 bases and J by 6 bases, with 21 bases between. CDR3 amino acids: CASRLVLGSVGNEQFF. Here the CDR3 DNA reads TGTGCCAGCAGGCTCGTTTTGGGATCGGTAGGCAATGAGCAGTTCTTC.